This T cell receptor (beta chain) was recovered during a study of blood T cell repertoires in COVID-19. Overall study context: Samples taken during acute and convalescent COVID-19 were collected in the United States, Italy and Spain. T cells, B-cell-depleted T cells, or PBMCs provided the cDNA or gDNA that served as material.

In germline, CDR1 is KGHDR, CDR2 SFDVKD. CDR3 length equals 14 residues. The V gene lost 5 bases and the J gene lost 4 bases, with 12 bases spanning the gap. Original processing notes: Estimated nucleated cell counts came from reference gene primer amplification. Repertoires were generated with immunoSEQ multiplex PCR, while TCRdb's copy carries only in-frame clones and drops some. V, J and clone size reflect that table, while D and trimming were determined from the DNA. This sample carries about 170,000 clones, roughly 90% of them seen once, and the ten largest clones take about 4.8%. The sample was peripheral blood. The rearrangement links TRBV24-1 to TRBJ2-3, with D maybe TRBD2 (7 bases). This clonotype originated in a man in his thirties or forties with COVID-19, enrolled during active disease. CDR3 DNA sequence: TGTGCCACCAGTGTTTCGGGGGGCGCAGATACGCAGTATTTT. This gives the protein CATSVSGGADTQYF.